This T cell receptor (beta chain) was identified in a study of graft-versus-host responses after intestinal transplantation. In the study overall: Among the recipients, transplants were multivisceral, liver-intestinal, or isolated intestinal. Anti-thymocyte globulin induction was given to all recipients, followed by tacrolimus and steroids for 2 to 3 years.

To note about this clone: Its target is unknown.

Study-level points and caveats: In recipient marrow, GvH clones were found, and some appeared first in ileum or blood. Allografts carried high graft-versus-host to host-versus-graft clonal ratios in patients having graft-donor T cell macrochimerism.

Lymphocytes (intraepithelial and lamina propria) were released by processing the graft tissue. Using immunoSEQ multiplex PCR, the repertoire was profiled, and TCRdb retains in-frame clones only, with some absent. This sample has some 14,000 clones, with under 70% found just once. Sample: ileum tissue, taken 700 to 800 days after intestinal transplantation. This TCR came from a human patient who received an intestinal transplant, so some T cells may come from the graft donor.

The CDR3 loop is CASSFSGGQGDSEQYF. For the CDR3, the DNA is TGTGCCAGCAGCTTTAGCGGGGGACAGGGAGACTCCGAGCAGTACTTC. The chain employs TRBV7-2 and TRBJ2-7; D possibly matches TRBD1 or TRBD2 (9 bases each). The germline V gene encodes CDR1 SGHTA and CDR2 FQGNSA. V lost 3 bases to trimming and J lost 6 bases, with 21 bases between them. The CDR3 has 16 amino acids.